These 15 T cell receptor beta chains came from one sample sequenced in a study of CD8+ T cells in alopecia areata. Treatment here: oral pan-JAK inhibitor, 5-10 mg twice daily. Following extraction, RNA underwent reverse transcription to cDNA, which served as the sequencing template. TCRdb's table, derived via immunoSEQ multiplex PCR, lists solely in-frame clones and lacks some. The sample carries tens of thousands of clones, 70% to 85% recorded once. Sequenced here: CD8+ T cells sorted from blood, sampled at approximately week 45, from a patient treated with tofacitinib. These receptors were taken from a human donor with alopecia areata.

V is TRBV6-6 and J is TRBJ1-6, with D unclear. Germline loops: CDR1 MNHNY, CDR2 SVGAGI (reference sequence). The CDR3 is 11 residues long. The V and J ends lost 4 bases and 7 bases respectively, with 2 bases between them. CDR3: CASSLNSPLHF. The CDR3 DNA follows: TGTGCCAGCAGTTTAAATTCACCCCTCCACTTT.

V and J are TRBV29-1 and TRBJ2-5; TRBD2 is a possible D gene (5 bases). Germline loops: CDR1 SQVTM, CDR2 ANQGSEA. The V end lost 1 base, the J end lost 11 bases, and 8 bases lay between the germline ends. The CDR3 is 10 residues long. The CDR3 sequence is CSVEAGWQYF. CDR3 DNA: TGCAGCGTTGAAGCGGGATGGCAGTACTTC.

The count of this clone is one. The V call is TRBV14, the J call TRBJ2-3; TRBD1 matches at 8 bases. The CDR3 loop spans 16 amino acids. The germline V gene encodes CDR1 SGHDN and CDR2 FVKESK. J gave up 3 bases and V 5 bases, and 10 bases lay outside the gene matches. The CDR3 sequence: CASSSRTGLGTDTQYF. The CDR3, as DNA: TGTGCCAGCAGCTCACGGACAGGGTTGGGGACAGATACGCAGTATTTT.

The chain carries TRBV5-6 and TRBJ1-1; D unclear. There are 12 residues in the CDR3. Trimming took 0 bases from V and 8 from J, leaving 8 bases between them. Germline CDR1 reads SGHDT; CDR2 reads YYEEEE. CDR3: CASSLVLGEAFF. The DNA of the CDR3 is TGTGCCAGCAGCTTGGTTTTAGGAGAAGCTTTCTTT.

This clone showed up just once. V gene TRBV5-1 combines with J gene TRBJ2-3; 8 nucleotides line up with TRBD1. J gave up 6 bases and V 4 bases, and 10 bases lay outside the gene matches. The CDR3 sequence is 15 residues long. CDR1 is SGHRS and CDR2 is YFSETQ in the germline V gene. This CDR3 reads CASSARGQEPDTQYF. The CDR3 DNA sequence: TGCGCCAGCAGCGCCAGGGGGCAGGAACCCGATACGCAGTATTTT.

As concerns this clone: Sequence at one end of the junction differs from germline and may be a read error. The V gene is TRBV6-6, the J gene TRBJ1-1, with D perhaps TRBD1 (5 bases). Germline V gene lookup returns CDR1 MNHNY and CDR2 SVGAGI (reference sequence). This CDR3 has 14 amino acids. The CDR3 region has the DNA TGTGCCACCAGTCCCAGGACAACGAACACTGAAGCTTTCTTT. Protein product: CATSPRTTNTEAFF.

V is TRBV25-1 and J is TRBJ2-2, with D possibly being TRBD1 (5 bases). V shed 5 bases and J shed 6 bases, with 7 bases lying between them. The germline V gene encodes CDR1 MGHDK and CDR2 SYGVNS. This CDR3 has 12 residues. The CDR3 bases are TGTGCCAGCAGTCAGGGTCCCGGGGAGCTGTTTTTT. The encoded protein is CASSQGPGELFF. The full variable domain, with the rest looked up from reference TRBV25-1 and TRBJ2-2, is EADIYQTPRYLVIGTGKKITLECSQTMGHDKMYWYQQDPGMELHLIHYSYGVNSTEKGDLSSESTVSRIRTEHFPLTLESARPSHTSQYLCASSQGPGELFFGEGSRLTVL.

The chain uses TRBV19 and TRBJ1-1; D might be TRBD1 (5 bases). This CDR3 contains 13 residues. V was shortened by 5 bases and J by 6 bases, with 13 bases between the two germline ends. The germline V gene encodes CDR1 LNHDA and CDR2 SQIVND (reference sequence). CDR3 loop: CASSSPRGSEAFF. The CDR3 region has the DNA TGTGCCAGTAGTTCCCCGAGGGGTTCTGAAGCTTTCTTT.

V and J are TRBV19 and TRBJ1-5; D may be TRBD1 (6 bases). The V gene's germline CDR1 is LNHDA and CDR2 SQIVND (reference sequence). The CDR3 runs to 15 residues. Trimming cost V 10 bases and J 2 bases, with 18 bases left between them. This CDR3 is CATKRAGDGNQPQHF. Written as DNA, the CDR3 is TGTGCCACCAAACGGGCAGGGGACGGCAATCAGCCCCAGCATTTT.

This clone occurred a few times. CDR3 coding DNA: TGTGCCTGGAGTGTGGTAAGAGGTACTGAAGCTTTCTTT. Encoded protein: CAWSVVRGTEAFF. The chain couples TRBV30 to TRBJ1-1; D call uncertain. Germline V gene sequence: CDR1 GTSNPN, CDR2 SVGIG (reference sequence). This CDR3 region has 13 residues. V dropped 0 bases and J dropped 5 bases, with 10 bases sitting between them.

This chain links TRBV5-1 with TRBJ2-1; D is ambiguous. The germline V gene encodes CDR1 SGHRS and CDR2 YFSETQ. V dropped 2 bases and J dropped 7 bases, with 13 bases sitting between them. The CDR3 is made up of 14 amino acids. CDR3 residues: CASSFESGRNEQFF. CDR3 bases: TGCGCCAGCAGCTTCGAGTCCGGGCGTAATGAGCAGTTCTTC.

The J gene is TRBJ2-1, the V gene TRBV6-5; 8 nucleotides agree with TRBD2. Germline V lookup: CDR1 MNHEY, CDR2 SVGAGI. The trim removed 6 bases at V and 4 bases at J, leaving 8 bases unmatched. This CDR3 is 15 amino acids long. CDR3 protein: CASSPWAGGYNEQFF. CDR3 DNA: TGTGCCAGCAGCCCCTGGGCGGGAGGTTACAATGAGCAGTTCTTC.

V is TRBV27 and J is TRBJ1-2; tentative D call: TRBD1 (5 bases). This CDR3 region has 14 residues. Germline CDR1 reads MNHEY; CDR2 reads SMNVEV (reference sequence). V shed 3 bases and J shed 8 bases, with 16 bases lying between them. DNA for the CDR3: TGTGCCAGCAGTTTGAACCTGGGGGGTGGCGGCTACACCTTC. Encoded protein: CASSLNLGGGGYTF.

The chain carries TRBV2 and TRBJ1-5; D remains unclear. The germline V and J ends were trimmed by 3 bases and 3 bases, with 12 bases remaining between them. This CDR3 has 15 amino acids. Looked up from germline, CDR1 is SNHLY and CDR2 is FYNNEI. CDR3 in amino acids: CASSEFIGFNQPQHF. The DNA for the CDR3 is TGTGCCAGCAGTGAGTTCATCGGCTTCAATCAGCCCCAGCATTTT.

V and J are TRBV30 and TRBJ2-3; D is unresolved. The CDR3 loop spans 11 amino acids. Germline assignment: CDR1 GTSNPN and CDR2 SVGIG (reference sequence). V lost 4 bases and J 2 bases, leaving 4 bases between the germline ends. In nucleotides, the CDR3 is TGTGCCTGGATGTCCACAGATACGCAGTATTTT. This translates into CAWMSTDTQYF.